The TCR beta chain described here comes from a study of blood T cell repertoires in COVID-19. Overall study: COVID-19 samples from acute and convalescent phases originated in the United States, Italy and Spain. PBMCs, B-cell-depleted T cells, or T cells were the source of the cDNA or gDNA that made up the material.

Per the original methods: How many nucleated cells were present was estimated from reference gene primer amplification. Repertoires were generated with immunoSEQ multiplex PCR, while TCRdb's copy carries only in-frame clones and drops some. V and J calls plus clone size are reproduced from that table; the DNA served to infer D and trimming. Found here are around 130,000 clones, less than 85% of them singletons; the top ten hold roughly an eighth. In germline, CDR1 is SNHLY, CDR2 FYNNEI. V was trimmed by 5 bases and J by 7 bases, leaving 15 bases between them. This CDR3 spans 14 amino acids. Sequenced material: peripheral blood. This TCR derives from a woman aged 55-75 years with acute or convalescent COVID-19. The chain is built from TRBV2 and TRBJ1-5, with a possible D match to TRBD1 (6 bases). CDR3 bases: TGTGCCAGCAGTTCACAGGGTGCATCGCAGCCCCAGCATTTT. Protein: CASSSQGASQPQHF.